This T cell receptor beta chain was identified in a study of shared clonotypes between healthy human individuals. The CDR3 spans 15 residues. J gave up 10 bases and V 7 bases, and 14 bases lay outside the gene matches. The germline CDR1 and CDR2 sequences are SNHLY and FYNNEI. The run depth of the assay was deep. Once extracted for a subset, genomic DNA was divided evenly among several immunoSEQ plates. TCRdb's copy holds only in-frame clones and misses some; the assay was immunoSEQ multiplex PCR. The sample consists of 400,000 to 600,000 clones, around 75% of them appearing once. Healthy adults negative for HIV, lacking recent acute infections or vaccinations, served as donors. Everyone who donated was a Caucasian adult who lived in Nashville, Tennessee.

This chain links TRBV2 with TRBJ2-1; 9 bases match TRBD2. The sample taken for sequencing was PBMCs. The TCR originated in a woman aged 35 to 49 in good health. Some clones in this sample may be carry-over from other donors' samples. The CDR3 spells CASNPPGREGLEQFF. Here the CDR3 DNA reads TGTGCCAGCAACCCTCCTGGGCGGGAGGGCCTCGAGCAGTTCTTC.